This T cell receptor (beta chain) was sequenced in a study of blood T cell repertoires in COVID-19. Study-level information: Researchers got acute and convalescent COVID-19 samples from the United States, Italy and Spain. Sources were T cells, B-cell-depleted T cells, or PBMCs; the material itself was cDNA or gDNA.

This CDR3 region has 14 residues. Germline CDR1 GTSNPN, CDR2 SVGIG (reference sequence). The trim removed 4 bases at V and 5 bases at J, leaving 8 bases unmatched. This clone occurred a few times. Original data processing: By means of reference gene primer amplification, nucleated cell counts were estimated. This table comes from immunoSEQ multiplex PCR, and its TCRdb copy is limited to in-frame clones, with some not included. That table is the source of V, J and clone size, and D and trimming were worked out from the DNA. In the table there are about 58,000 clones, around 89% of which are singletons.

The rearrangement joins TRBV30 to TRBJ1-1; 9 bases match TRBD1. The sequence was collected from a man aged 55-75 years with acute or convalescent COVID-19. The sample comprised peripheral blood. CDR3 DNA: TGTGCCTGGACGGACAGGGGATTGGCAACTGAAGCTTTCTTT. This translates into CAWTDRGLATEAFF.